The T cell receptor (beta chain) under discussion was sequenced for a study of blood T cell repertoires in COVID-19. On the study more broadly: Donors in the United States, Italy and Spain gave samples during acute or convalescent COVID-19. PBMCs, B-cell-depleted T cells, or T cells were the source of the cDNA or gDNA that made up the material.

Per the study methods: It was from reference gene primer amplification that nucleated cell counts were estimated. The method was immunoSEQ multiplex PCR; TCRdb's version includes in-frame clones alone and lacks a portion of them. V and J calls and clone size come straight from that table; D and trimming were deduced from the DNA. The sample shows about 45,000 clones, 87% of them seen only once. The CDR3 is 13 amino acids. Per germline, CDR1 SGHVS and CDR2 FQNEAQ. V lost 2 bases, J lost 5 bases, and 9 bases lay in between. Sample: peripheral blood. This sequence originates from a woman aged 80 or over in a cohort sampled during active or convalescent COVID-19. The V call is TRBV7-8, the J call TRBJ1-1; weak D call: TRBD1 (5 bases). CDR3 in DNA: TGTGCCAGCAGCTTAACCCCAGGGACTGAAGCTTTCTTT. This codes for CASSLTPGTEAFF.